This TCR beta chain emerged from a study of regulatory T cells in long-lasting Graves disease. Relying on iRepertoire HTBI primers and Arm-PCR of CDR3 regions, the team built TCR beta libraries. TCRdb redid the calling of the multiplex PCR reads with MiXCR, one entry per CDR3 protein. The sample lists a few hundred thousand distinct CDR3 sequences, approximately 13% occurring once. Stated time point: newly diagnosed GD, antithyroid drugs for less than 3 months. RNA isolated from PBMCs was used to make the TCR library. Study-wide results and caveats: Those with persistent Graves' had less TCR diversity than newly diagnosed patients. Owing to a sample size that was small, accuracy may have been reduced.

As for this clonotype: Its antigen is unidentified.

The CDR3 has 18 residues. Germline V lookup: CDR1 SGHRS, CDR2 YFSETQ. Trimming took 2 bases from V and 1 from J, leaving 21 bases between them. The same sample was also studied in work on T cells in Graves' hyperthyroidism and ophthalmopathy. This second study says: The HTBI primer set served for first-round RT-PCR of the TCR CDR3.

The chain has TRBV5-1 and TRBJ1-1; D is ambiguous. The TCR originated in a man aged 30-40 years with Graves disease. The source material was peripheral blood mononuclear cells (PBMCs), sampled at new diagnosis, from a patient treated with antithyroid drugs. DNA for the CDR3: TGCGCCAGCAGCTTTGAATATGGATCTCGGTCAAAGAACACTGAAGCTTTCTTT. Translation gives CASSFEYGSRSKNTEAFF.